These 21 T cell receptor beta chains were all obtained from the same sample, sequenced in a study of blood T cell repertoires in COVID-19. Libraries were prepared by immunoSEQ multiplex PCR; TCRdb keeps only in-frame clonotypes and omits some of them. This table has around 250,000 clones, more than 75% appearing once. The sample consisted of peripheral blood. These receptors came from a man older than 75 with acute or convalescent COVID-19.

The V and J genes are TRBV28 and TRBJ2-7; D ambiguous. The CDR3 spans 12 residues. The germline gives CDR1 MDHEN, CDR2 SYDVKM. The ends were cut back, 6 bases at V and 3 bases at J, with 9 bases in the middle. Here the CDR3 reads CASSHTLYEQYF. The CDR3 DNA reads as TGTGCCAGCAGCCACACCCTCTACGAGCAGTACTTC. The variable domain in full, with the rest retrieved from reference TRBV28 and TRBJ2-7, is DVKVTQSSRYLVKRTGEKVFLECVQDMDHENMFWYRQDPGLGLRLIYFSYDVKMKEKGDIPEGYSVSREKKERFSLILESASTNQTSMYLCASSHTLYEQYFGPGTRLTVT.

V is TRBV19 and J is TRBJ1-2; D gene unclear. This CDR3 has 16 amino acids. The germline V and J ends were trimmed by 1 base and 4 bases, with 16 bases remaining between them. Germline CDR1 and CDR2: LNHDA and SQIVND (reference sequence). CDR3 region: CASSIGTAANIYGYTF. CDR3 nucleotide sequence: TGTGCCAGTAGTATAGGAACAGCTGCTAATATCTATGGCTACACCTTC. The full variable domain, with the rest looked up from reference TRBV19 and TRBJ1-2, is DGGITQSPKYLFRKEGQNVTLSCEQNLNHDAMYWYRQDPGQGLRLIYYSQIVNDFQKGDIAEGYSVSREKKESFPLTVTSAQKNPTAFYLCASSIGTAANIYGYTFGSGTRLTVV.

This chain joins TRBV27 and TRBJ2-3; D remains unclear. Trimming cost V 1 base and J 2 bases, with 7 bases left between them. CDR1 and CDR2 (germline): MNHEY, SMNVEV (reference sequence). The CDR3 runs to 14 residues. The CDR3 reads CASSLFRITDTQYF. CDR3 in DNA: TGTGCCAGCAGTTTATTCAGAATCACAGATACGCAGTATTTT.

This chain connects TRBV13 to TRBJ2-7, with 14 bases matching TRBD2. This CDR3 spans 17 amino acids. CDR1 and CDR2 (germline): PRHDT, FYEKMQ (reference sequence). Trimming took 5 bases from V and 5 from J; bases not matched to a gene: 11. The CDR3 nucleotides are TGTGCCAGCAGCCTAGTGGGACTAGCGGGAGTTGGCGACGAGCAGTACTTC. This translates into CASSLVGLAGVGDEQYF.

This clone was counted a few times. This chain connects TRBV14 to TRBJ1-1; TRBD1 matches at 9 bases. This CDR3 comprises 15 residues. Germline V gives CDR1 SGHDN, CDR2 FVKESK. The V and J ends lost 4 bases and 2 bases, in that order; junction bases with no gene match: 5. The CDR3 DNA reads TGTGCCAGCAGCCGCTGGGGACAGGGAAACACTGAAGCTTTCTTT. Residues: CASSRWGQGNTEAFF.

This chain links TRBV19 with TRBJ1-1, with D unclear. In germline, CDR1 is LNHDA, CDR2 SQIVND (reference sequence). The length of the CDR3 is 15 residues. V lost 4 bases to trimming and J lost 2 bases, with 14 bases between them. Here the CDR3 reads CASSTLHYTNTEAFF. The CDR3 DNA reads TGTGCCAGTAGTACCCTCCATTATACTAACACTGAAGCTTTCTTT.

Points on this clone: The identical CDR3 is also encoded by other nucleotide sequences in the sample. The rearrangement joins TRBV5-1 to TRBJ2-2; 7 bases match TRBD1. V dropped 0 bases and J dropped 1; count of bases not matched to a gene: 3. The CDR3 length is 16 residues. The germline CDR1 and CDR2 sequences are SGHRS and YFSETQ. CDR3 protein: CASSLAGQRNTGELFF. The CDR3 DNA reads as TGCGCCAGCAGCTTGGCGGGACAGCGGAACACCGGGGAGCTGTTTTTT. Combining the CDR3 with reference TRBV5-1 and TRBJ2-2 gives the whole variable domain KAGVTQTPRYLIKTRGQQVTLSCSPISGHRSVSWYQQTPGQGLQFLFEYFSETQRNKGNFPGRFSGRQFSNSRSEMNVSTLELGDSALYLCASSLAGQRNTGELFFGEGSRLTVL.

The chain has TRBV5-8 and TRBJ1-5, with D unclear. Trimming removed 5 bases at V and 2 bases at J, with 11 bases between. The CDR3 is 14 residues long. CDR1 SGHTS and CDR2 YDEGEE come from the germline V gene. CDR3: CASRAGVRNQPQHF. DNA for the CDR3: TGTGCCAGCAGGGCCGGGGTGCGCAATCAGCCCCAGCATTTT.

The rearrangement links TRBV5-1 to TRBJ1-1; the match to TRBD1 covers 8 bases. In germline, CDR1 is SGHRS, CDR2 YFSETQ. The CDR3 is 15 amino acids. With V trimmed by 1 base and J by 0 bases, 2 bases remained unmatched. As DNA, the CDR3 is TGCGCCAGCAGCTTGCAGGGACAGGTGAACACTGAAGCTTTCTTT. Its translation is CASSLQGQVNTEAFF.

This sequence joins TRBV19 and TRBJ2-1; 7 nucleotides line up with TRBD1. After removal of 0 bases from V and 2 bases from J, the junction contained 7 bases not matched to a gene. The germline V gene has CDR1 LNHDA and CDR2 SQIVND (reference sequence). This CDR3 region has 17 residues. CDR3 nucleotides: TGTGCCAGTAGTATAGATGGCAGGGGGAACCCCTACAATGAGCAGTTCTTC. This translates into CASSIDGRGNPYNEQFF. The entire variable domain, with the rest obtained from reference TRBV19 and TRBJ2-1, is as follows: DGGITQSPKYLFRKEGQNVTLSCEQNLNHDAMYWYRQDPGQGLRLIYYSQIVNDFQKGDIAEGYSVSREKKESFPLTVTSAQKNPTAFYLCASSIDGRGNPYNEQFFGPGTRLTVL.

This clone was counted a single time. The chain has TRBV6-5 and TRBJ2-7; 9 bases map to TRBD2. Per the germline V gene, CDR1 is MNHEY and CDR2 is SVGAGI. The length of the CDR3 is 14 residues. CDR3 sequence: CASSPKVTSGLSSV. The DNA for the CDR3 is TGTGCCAGCAGTCCCAAAGTCACTAGCGGGCTGTCCTCTGTT.

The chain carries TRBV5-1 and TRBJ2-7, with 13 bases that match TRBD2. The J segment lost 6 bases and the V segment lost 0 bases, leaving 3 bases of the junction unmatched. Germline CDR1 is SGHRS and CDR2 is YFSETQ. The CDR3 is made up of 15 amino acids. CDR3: CASSLDGLAGAEQYF. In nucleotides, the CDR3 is TGCGCCAGCAGCTTGGATGGACTAGCGGGAGCCGAGCAGTACTTC.

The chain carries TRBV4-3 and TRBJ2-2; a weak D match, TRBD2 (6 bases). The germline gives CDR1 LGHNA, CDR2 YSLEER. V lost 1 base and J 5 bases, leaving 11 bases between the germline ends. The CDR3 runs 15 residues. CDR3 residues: CASSQVGAGTGELFF. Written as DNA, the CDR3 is TGCGCCAGCAGCCAAGTAGGTGCGGGAACCGGGGAGCTGTTTTTT.

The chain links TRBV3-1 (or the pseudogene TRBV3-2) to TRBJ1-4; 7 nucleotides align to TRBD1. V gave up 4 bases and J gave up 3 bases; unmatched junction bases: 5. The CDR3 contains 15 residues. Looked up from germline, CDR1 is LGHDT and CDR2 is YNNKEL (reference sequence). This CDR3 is CASSPLQGSNEKLFF. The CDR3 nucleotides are TGTGCCAGCAGCCCGTTACAGGGGTCTAATGAAAAACTGTTTTTT.

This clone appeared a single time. The CDR3: CSVLAGLTDTQYF. The CDR3 bases are TGCAGCGTTCTAGCGGGGCTCACAGATACGCAGTATTTT. V is TRBV29-1 and J is TRBJ2-3; 9 bases map to TRBD2. CDR3 length: 13 amino acids. Germline assignment: CDR1 SQVTM and CDR2 ANQGSEA. J gave up 2 bases and V 5 bases, and 2 bases lay outside the gene matches.

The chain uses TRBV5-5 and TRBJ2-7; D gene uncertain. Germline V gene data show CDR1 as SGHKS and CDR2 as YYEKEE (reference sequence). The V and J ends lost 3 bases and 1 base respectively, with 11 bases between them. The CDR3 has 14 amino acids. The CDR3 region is CASSSPMRSYEQYF. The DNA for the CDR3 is TGTGCCAGCAGCTCCCCCATGAGGTCCTACGAGCAGTACTTC.

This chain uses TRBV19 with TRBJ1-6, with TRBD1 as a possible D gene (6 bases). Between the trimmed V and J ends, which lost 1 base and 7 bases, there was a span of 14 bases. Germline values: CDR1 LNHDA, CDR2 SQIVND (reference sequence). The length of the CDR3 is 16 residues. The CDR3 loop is CASSIGATGLNSPLHF. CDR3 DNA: TGTGCCAGTAGTATAGGGGCAACAGGGTTGAATTCACCCCTCCACTTT. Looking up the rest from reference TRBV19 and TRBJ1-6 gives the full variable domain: DGGITQSPKYLFRKEGQNVTLSCEQNLNHDAMYWYRQDPGQGLRLIYYSQIVNDFQKGDIAEGYSVSREKKESFPLTVTSAQKNPTAFYLCASSIGATGLNSPLHFGNGTRLTVT.

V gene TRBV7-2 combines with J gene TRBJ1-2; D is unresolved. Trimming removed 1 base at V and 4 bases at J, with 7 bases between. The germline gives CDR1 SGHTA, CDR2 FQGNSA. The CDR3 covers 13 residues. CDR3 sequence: CASSLGQSYGYTF. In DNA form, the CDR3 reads TGTGCCAGCAGCTTAGGGCAAAGCTATGGCTACACCTTC.

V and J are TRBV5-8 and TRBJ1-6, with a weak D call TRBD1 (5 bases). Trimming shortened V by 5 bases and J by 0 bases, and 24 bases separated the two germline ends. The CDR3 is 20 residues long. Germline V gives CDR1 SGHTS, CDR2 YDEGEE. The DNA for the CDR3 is TGTGCCAGCAGGTTCTCCGGGACTCAGATCCCCAGCTCCTATAATTCACCCCTCCACTTT. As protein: CASRFSGTQIPSSYNSPLHF.

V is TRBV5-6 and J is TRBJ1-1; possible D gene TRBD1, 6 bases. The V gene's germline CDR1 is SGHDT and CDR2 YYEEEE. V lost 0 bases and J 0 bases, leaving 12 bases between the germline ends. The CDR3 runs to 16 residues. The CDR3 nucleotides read TGTGCCAGCAGCTTGGACAGGGAGACGTTGAACACTGAAGCTTTCTTT. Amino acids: CASSLDRETLNTEAFF.

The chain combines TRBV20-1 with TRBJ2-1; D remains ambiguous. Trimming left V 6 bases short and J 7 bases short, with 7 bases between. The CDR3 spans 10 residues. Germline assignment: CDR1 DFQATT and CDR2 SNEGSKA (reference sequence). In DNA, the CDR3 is TGCAGTGCCCAGTTGAATGAGCAGTTCTTC. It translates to CSAQLNEQFF.